Listed here are 8 T cell receptor beta chains from one sample, sequenced in a study of T cell repertoires in cytomegalovirus infection. Via MiXCR, TCRdb re-called the reads, giving one row per CDR3 protein. The sample has 100,000 to 150,000 distinct CDR3 sequences, approximately 24% seen once. Their recognized antigens are unknown. Sequenced sample: PBMCs, sequenced either directly or after in vitro stimulation (not recorded which). These receptors all come from a human donor in good health (CMV status not recorded). Some clones in this sample may be carry-over from other donors' samples.

The chain uses TRBV30 and TRBJ1-5; D may be TRBD1 (5 bases). V lost 3 bases to trimming and J lost 6 bases, with 12 bases between them. There are 13 residues in the CDR3. The germline gives CDR1 GTSNPN, CDR2 SVGIG (reference sequence). CDR3 protein: CAWSLGEAQPQHF. The DNA for the CDR3 is TGTGCCTGGAGCTTAGGGGAAGCTCAGCCCCAGCATTTT.

This clonotype was picked up many times. J is TRBJ2-5 and V is TRBV7-8, with 12 bases lining up with TRBD2. Germline-derived CDR1 and CDR2 are SGHVS and FQNEAQ. The CDR3 runs to 21 residues. After removal of 2 bases from V and 0 bases from J, the junction contained 16 bases not matched to a gene. CDR3 nucleotides: TGTGCCAGCAGCTTATTTCTTTCTATTGGCCGACTAGCGGGAGACCAAGAGACCCAGTACTTC. Translation gives CASSLFLSIGRLAGDQETQYF.

The chain is built from TRBV6-1 and TRBJ2-1, with D possibly matching TRBD1 (5 bases). The V end lost 7 bases, the J end lost 0 bases, and 13 bases lay between the germline ends. Germline CDR1 reads MNHNS; CDR2 reads SASEGT. This CDR3 region has 15 residues. The CDR3 nucleotides read TGTGCCAGCACCCAGACAGTACCCTCCTACAATGAGCAGTTCTTC. It specifies CASTQTVPSYNEQFF.

This clonotype was recorded a few times. This rearrangement joins TRBV28 to TRBJ2-7, with no clear D. The germline V and J ends were trimmed by 3 bases and 3 bases, with 18 bases remaining between them. CDR3 length equals 16 residues. Germline assignment: CDR1 MDHEN and CDR2 SYDVKM. CDR3 amino acids: CASSLVPRYGFYEQYF. The CDR3 coding sequence is TGTGCCAGCAGTTTGGTCCCCAGGTACGGTTTCTACGAGCAGTACTTC. The full variable domain, with the rest looked up from reference TRBV28 and TRBJ2-7, is DVKVTQSSRYLVKRTGEKVFLECVQDMDHENMFWYRQDPGLGLRLIYFSYDVKMKEKGDIPEGYSVSREKKERFSLILESASTNQTSMYLCASSLVPRYGFYEQYFGPGTRLTVT.

This clonotype occurred once. One end of the junction does not line up with germline, which may come from a read error. The gene calls are TRBV20-1 and TRBJ2-5, with 13 bases that match TRBD2. CDR3 length: 16 amino acids. Germline CDR1 and CDR2: DFQATT and SNEGSKA (reference sequence). The CDR3: CSARDPLAGGMVTQHF. CDR3 in DNA: TGCAGTGCTAGAGACCCACTAGCGGGAGGGATGGTGACCCAGCACTTC.

This clonotype was counted a few times. This chain uses TRBV28 with TRBJ1-1; no clear D gene. V lost 5 bases and J 10 bases, leaving 11 bases between the germline ends. CDR1 and CDR2 (germline): MDHEN, SYDVKM. This CDR3 region has 11 residues. As DNA, the CDR3 is TGTGCCAGCAGTGACATGGGGTTAGCTTTCTTT. It encodes CASSDMGLAFF.

This clonotype showed up just once. V usage is TRBV19 and J usage is TRBJ1-6; no firm D call. Germline V gene sequence: CDR1 LNHDA, CDR2 SQIVND (reference sequence). This CDR3 spans 13 amino acids. The V gene lost 7 bases and the J gene lost 9 bases, with 13 bases spanning the gap. The CDR3 spells CASKTEISSPLHF. CDR3 nucleotides: TGTGCCAGTAAAACAGAGATATCTTCACCCCTCCACTTT.

This clonotype was recorded at least ten times. The J gene is TRBJ1-5, the V gene TRBV28, with D possibly matching TRBD1 (6 bases). Looked up from germline, CDR1 is MDHEN and CDR2 is SYDVKM. V lost 6 bases and J 7 bases, leaving 10 bases between the germline ends. The CDR3 consists of 12 residues. The CDR3 reads CASRQGSQPQHF. CDR3 bases: TGTGCCAGCAGGCAGGGGAGCCAGCCCCAGCATTTT.